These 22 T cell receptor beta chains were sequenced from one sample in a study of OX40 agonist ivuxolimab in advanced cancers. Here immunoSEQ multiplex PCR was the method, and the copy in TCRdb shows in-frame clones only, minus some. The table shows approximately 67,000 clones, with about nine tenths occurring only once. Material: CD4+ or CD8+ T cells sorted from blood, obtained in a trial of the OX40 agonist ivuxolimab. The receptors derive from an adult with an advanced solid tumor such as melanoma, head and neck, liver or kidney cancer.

CDR3 residues: CASSPPSADNEQYF. The DNA of the CDR3 is TGCGCCAGCAGCCCCCCTTCAGCGGACAACGAGCAGTACTTC. The V and J genes are TRBV5-1 and TRBJ2-7; D assignment may be TRBD1 or TRBD2 (5 bases each). The germline V gene encodes CDR1 SGHRS and CDR2 YFSETQ. The CDR3 has 14 amino acids. V lost 4 bases, J lost 5 bases, and 16 bases lay in between.

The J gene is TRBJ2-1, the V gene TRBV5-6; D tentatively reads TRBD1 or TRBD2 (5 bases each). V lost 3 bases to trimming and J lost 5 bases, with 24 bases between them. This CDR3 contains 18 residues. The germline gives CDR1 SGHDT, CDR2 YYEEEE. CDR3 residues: CASSSLVLRDEWNNEQFF. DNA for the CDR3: TGTGCCAGCAGCTCCTTAGTGCTCAGGGACGAATGGAACAATGAGCAGTTCTTC.

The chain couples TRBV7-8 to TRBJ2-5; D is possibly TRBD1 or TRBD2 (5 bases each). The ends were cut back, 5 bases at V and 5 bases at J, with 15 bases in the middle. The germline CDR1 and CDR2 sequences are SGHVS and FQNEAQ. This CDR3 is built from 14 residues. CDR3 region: CASSEGASWETQYF. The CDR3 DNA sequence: TGTGCCAGCAGCGAAGGGGCTAGCTGGGAGACCCAGTACTTC.

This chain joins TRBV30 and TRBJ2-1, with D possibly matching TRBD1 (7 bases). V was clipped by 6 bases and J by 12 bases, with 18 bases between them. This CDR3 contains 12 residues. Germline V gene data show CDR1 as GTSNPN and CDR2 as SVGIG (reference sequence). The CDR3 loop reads CACDRDGGRQFF. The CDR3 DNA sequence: TGTGCCTGTGACAGGGATGGGGGGCGGCAGTTCTTC.

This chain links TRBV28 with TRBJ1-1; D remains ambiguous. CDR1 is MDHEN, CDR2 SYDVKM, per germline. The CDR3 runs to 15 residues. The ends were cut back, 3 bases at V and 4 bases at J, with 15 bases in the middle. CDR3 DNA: TGTGCCAGCAGTTTCTTGGACCCTTCCCGCACTGAAGCTTTCTTT. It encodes CASSFLDPSRTEAFF.

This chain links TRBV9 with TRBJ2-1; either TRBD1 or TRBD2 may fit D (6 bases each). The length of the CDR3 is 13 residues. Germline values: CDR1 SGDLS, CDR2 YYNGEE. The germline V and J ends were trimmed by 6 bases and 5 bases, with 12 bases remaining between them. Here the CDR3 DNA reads TGTGCCAGCAAGGGGGACTGGGACAATGAGCAGTTCTTC. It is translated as CASKGDWDNEQFF.

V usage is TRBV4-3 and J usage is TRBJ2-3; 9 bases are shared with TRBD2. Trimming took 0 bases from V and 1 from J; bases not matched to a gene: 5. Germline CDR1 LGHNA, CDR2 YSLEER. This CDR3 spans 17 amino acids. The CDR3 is CASSQELGLAGTDTQYF. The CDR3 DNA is TGCGCCAGCAGCCAAGAGTTGGGACTAGCAGGCACAGATACGCAGTATTTT.

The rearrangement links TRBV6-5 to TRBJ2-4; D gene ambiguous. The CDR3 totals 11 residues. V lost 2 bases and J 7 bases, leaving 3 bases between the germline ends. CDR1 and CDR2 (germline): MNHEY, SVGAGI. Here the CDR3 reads CASSYRNIQYF. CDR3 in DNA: TGTGCCAGCAGTTACAGGAACATTCAGTACTTC.

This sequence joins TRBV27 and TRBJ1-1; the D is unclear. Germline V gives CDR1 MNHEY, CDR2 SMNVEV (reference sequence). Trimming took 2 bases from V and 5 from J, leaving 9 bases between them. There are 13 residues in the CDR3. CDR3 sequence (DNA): TGTGCCAGCAGTTTACTGGGTTTTACTGAAGCTTTCTTT. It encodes CASSLLGFTEAFF.

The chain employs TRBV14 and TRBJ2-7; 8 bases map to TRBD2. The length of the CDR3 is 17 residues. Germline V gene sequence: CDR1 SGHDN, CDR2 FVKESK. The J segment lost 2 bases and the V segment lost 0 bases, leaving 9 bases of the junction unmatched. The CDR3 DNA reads TGTGCCAGCAGCCAAGATTATCATTCGGGAGGGGCCTACGAGCAGTACTTC. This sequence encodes CASSQDYHSGGAYEQYF.

For the CDR3, the DNA is TGTGCCAGCAGCTTACGGGCCGACTCTGGGGCCAACGTCCTGACTTTC. Translating gives CASSLRADSGANVLTF. V is TRBV7-3 and J is TRBJ2-6; D call uncertain. This CDR3 is 16 amino acids long. Germline values: CDR1 SGHTA, CDR2 FQGTGA. The V and J ends lost 2 bases and 0 bases respectively, with 8 bases between them.

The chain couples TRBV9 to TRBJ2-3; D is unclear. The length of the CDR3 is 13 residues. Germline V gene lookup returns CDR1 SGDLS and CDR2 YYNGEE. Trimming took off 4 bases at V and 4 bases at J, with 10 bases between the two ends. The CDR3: CASSIEGSDTQYF. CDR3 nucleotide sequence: TGTGCCAGCAGCATCGAAGGGTCAGATACGCAGTATTTT.

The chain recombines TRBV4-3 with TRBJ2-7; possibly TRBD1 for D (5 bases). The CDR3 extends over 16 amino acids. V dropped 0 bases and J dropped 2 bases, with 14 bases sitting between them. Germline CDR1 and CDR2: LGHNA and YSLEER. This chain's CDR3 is CASSQDRAGPPYEQYF. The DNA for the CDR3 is TGCGCCAGCAGCCAAGATCGAGCAGGGCCCCCCTACGAGCAGTACTTC.

Here the CDR3 reads CASTGSSYEQYF. As DNA, the CDR3 is TGTGCCAGCACCGGGAGCTCCTACGAGCAGTACTTC. The chain carries TRBV6-5 and TRBJ2-7; D perhaps matches TRBD2 (6 bases). The CDR3 consists of 12 residues. V was shortened by 7 bases and J by 0 bases, with 7 bases between the two germline ends. Germline V gene lookup returns CDR1 MNHEY and CDR2 SVGAGI.

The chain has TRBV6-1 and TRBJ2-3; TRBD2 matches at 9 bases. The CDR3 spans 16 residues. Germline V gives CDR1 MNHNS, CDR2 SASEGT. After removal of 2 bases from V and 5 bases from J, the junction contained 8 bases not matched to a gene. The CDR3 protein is CASSELRGRARDTQYF. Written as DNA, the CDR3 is TGTGCCAGCAGTGAACTACGCGGGAGGGCCAGAGATACGCAGTATTTT.

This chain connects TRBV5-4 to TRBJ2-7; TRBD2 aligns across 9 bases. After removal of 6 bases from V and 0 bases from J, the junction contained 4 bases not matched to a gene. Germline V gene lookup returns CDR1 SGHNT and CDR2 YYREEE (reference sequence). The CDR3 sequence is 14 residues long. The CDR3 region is CASKISGGSYEQYF. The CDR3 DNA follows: TGTGCCAGCAAAATTAGCGGGGGCTCCTACGAGCAGTACTTC.

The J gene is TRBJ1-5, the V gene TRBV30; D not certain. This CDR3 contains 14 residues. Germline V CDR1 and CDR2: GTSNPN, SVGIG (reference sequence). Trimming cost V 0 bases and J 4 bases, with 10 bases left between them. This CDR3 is CAWSVQALNQPQHF. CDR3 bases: TGTGCCTGGAGTGTGCAGGCTCTAAATCAGCCCCAGCATTTT.

DNA for the CDR3: TGCAGCGTTCGGAGAGAGGACGGCGTCCTGACTTTC. Protein: CSVRREDGVLTF. The chain carries TRBV29-1 and TRBJ2-6; D is unclear. CDR1 is SQVTM and CDR2 is ANQGSEA in the germline V gene. The CDR3 is 12 amino acids. Trimming took 5 bases from V and 12 from J, leaving 14 bases between them.

This CDR3 is CASSVVGQLGETQYF. DNA of the CDR3: TGTGCCAGCAGCGTAGTGGGACAGCTAGGAGAGACCCAGTACTTC. V gene TRBV9 combines with J gene TRBJ2-5, with 7 bases lining up with TRBD1. The CDR3 consists of 15 residues. Germline V gene data show CDR1 as SGDLS and CDR2 as YYNGEE. With V trimmed by 0 bases and J by 4 bases, 6 bases remained unmatched.

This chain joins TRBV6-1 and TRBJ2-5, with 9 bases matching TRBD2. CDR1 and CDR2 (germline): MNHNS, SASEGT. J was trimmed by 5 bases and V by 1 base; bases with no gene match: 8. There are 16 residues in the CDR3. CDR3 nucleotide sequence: TGTGCCAGCAGTGAAGACCTAGCGGGGCCGGGGGAGACCCAGTACTTC. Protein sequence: CASSEDLAGPGETQYF.

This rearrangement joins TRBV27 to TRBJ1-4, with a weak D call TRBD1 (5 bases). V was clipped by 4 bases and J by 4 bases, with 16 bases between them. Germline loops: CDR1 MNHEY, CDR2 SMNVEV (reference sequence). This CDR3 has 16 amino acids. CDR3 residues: CASSSNRDGVNEKLFF. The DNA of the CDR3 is TGTGCCAGCAGTTCGAACCGGGACGGAGTTAATGAAAAACTGTTTTTT.

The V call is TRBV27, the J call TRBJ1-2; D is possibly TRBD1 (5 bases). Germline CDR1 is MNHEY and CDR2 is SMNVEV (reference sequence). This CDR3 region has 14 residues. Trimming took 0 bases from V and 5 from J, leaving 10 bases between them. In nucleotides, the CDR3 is TGTGCCAGCAGTTTATCGATCAGGGATTATGGCTACACCTTC. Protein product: CASSLSIRDYGYTF.